A selection of T cell receptor beta chains follows, all from one sample in a study of cytomegalovirus exposure and HLA in healthy donors. Measured with immunoSEQ multiplex PCR; TCRdb has only the in-frame clones, and not every one. The top ten hold 2.9% of the sample, which has about 220,000 clones, around nine tenths seen once. The sequenced material came from PBMCs. The receptors derive from a woman between 18 and 30 years old in good health and CMV-seronegative. CDR3s include the opening cysteine and the closing phenylalanine or tryptophan. Fields, in order: CDR3 length, J gene, V gene, CDR3 protein.

cdr3_length: 13; j_call: TRBJ1-1; v_call: TRBV23-1; cdr3_aa: CASSHNPRRNAFF
cdr3_length: 16; j_call: TRBJ2-3; v_call: TRBV30; cdr3_aa: CAWSTGRGASTDTQYF
cdr3_length: 13; j_call: TRBJ2-7; v_call: TRBV9; cdr3_aa: CASSVAEDYEQYF
cdr3_length: 13; j_call: TRBJ2-7; v_call: TRBV5-5; cdr3_aa: CASSPQNPYEQYF
cdr3_length: 14; j_call: TRBJ1-5; v_call: TRBV7-9; cdr3_aa: CASSPTGPDQPQHF
cdr3_length: 15; j_call: TRBJ2-7; v_call: TRBV12-5; cdr3_aa: CASGSKTPATNEQYF
cdr3_length: 16; j_call: TRBJ2-3; v_call: TRBV9; cdr3_aa: CASSVAPSGRTDTQYF
cdr3_length: 14; j_call: TRBJ2-7; v_call: TRBV6-6; cdr3_aa: CASNLRDRGHEQYF
cdr3_length: 15; j_call: TRBJ1-3; v_call: TRBV30; cdr3_aa: CAWSKIGATGNTIYF
cdr3_length: 12; j_call: TRBJ2-7; v_call: TRBV28; cdr3_aa: CASSLGLYEQYF
cdr3_length: 15; j_call: TRBJ2-5; v_call: TRBV5-6; cdr3_aa: CASSLRGTMGETQYF
cdr3_length: 13; j_call: TRBJ1-1; v_call: TRBV15; cdr3_aa: CATAETPYTEAFF
cdr3_length: 15; j_call: TRBJ2-7; v_call: TRBV4-1; cdr3_aa: CASSPNRDFSYEQYF
cdr3_length: 14; j_call: TRBJ2-4; v_call: TRBV7-3; cdr3_aa: CASSPRGMRDIQYF
cdr3_length: 14; j_call: TRBJ1-1; v_call: TRBV18; cdr3_aa: CASSPKITDSEAFF
cdr3_length: 12; j_call: TRBJ2-3; v_call: TRBV18; cdr3_aa: CASSPREDTQYF
cdr3_length: 14; j_call: TRBJ1-1; v_call: TRBV6-4; cdr3_aa: CASSRDRGGTEAFF
cdr3_length: 17; j_call: TRBJ1-4; v_call: TRBV4-1; cdr3_aa: CASSQDLETGWNEKLFF
cdr3_length: 17; j_call: TRBJ2-5; v_call: TRBV5-1; cdr3_aa: CASSLGPGLADPRAQYF
cdr3_length: 16; j_call: TRBJ2-1; v_call: TRBV30; cdr3_aa: CAWSGGDSIRYNEQFF